This TCR beta chain was identified in a study of siplizumab effects on memory and regulatory T cells (dated by TCRdb to between 2017 and 2020). Notes on the research overall: The study examined how the anti-CD2 antibody siplizumab affects alloreactive T-cell subsets in allogeneic mixed lymphocyte reactions built from human PBMCs. Overall results and qualifications from the work: The suppressive function of proliferating Tregs from siplizumab cultures was not functionally confirmed. Among mappable alloreactive CD4+ clones, an average Treg-derived fraction of around 71% was observed with siplizumab, compared with approximately 25% in control reactions. Because sequences at frequencies below about 10^-5 were poorly captured, only a minor fraction of alloreactive clones could be mapped back to unstimulated subsets. A naive or memory phenotype could not be assigned to roughly 75-97% of proliferating CD4+ or CD8+ clones. Compared with memory T cells, unstimulated naive T cells appeared more diverse, and naive cells seemed to make a substantial contribution to the alloresponse. Siplizumab significantly lowered the cumulative frequency of alloreactive sequences that could be traced to unstimulated CD4+ memory T cells.

V is pared back by 6 bases and J by 4 bases, with 11 bases lying between the germline termini. Via the germline V gene, CDR1 is SGHRS and CDR2 YFSETQ. There are 14 amino acids in the CDR3, from cysteine to phenylalanine inclusive. Only the CDR3 part of the read is kept: 42 bases, read in frame from the first base. Libraries came from the immunoSEQ multiplex PCR assay. About 10^5 TCR templates per sample were assayed by the deep sequencing platform. Genomic DNA extracted from sorted T cells was the material used for TCRbeta CDR3 sequencing. Processing in the source paper ran as follows. The R programming language was used for clonal analysis of TCRbeta CDR3 data. Alloreactive CD4+ and CD8+ clones were identified by comparing unstimulated samples to CFSE-low samples taken after the reaction. Regulatory or non-regulatory origin was assigned to alloreactive CD4+ clones by matching of sequences to sorted unstimulated Treg and non-Treg repertoires. TCRdb retrieved this table from immuneACCESS and kept in-frame rearrangements only. Not all clones are present; in checked studies, unresolved V genes account for under half, and no reason is known for the remainder. V, J and clone size are those of that table, while D and trimming were read from the DNA. Within this sample are some 100,000 clones, with roughly 94% of them counted one time only. The ten largest account for about 0.6% of the sample.

Sorted unstimulated T cells, along with proliferating T cells recovered from mixed lymphocyte reactions, underwent TCRbeta CDR3 sequencing. Fresh whole blood from around 11 HLA-typed healthy donors was used to isolate PBMCs. To map where alloreactive clones came from, CD4+ regulatory T cells in the unstimulated state were FACS-sorted. Details on this clone: It has no known antigen specificity. Base qualities were left out, and no much larger clone turns up one base away.

The sequence joins TRBV5-1 to TRBJ2-6, and the D gene may be TRBD2, 5 bases matching. Sequencing used Tregs sorted from blood. The receptor's source is a human donor in good health. The DNA reads as follows: TGCGCCAGCACCCGGGGTAGCGGGGCCAACGTCCTGACTTTC. This is translated as CASTRGSGANVLTF.